This entry lists 10 T cell receptor beta chains sequenced from one sample in a study of cytomegalovirus exposure and HLA in healthy donors. Researchers ran the PCR with 60 Vbeta and 13 Jbeta primers. Data came from immunoSEQ multiplex PCR; TCRdb stores just in-frame clones and leaves some out. Of 150,000 or so clones in the sample, around four fifths were seen once. The sample taken for sequencing was PBMCs. These receptors were obtained from a man aged 25-45 years in good health and CMV-seronegative.

This sequence joins TRBV11-2 and TRBJ1-5; D is perhaps TRBD1 (6 bases). The CDR3 sequence is 15 residues long. Germline V gene data show CDR1 as SGHAT and CDR2 as FQNNGV. Trimming removed 6 bases at V and 5 bases at J, with 17 bases between. The CDR3 region is CASSSTGGNDQPQHF. The CDR3, as DNA: TGTGCCAGCAGTTCTACGGGGGGCAACGATCAGCCCCAGCATTTT.

The chain is built from TRBV6-5 and TRBJ2-7, with TRBD2 identical over 11 bases. Per germline, CDR1 MNHEY and CDR2 SVGAGI. The CDR3 totals 15 residues. J was trimmed by 0 bases and V by 6 bases; bases with no gene match: 4. The CDR3 loop reads CASRSTSGSSYEQYF. The CDR3 DNA is TGTGCCAGCAGGTCCACTAGCGGGAGCTCCTACGAGCAGTACTTC.

This clone was seen only a few times. The V gene is TRBV9, the J gene TRBJ2-5; 12 bases align to TRBD2. V trimming: 2 bases; J trimming: 4 bases; junction bases outside the gene matches: 3. The germline V gene has CDR1 SGDLS and CDR2 YYNGEE. The CDR3 extends over 15 amino acids. The CDR3, as DNA: TGTGCCAGCAGCGTCGGACTAGCGGGGTTAGAGACCCAGTACTTC. Its translation is CASSVGLAGLETQYF. Filled out from reference TRBV9 and TRBJ2-5, the complete variable domain reads DSGVTQTPKHLITATGQRVTLRCSPRSGDLSVYWYQQSLDQGLQFLIQYYNGEERAKGNILERFSAQQFPDLHSELNLSSLELGDSALYFCASSVGLAGLETQYFGPGTRLLVL.

CDR3 sequence (DNA): TGTGCCAGCAGCCGCGGGACAGGGTCGCTCGAGCAGTACTTC. It codes for CASSRGTGSLEQYF. The genes are TRBV14 and TRBJ2-7; the match to TRBD1 covers 9 bases. The junction had 7 bases not matched to a gene; V was cut back by 4 bases and J by 6 bases. The germline CDR1 and CDR2 sequences are SGHDN and FVKESK. The CDR3 loop spans 14 amino acids. Variable domain in full (rest from reference TRBV14 and TRBJ2-7): EAGVTQFPSHSVIEKGQTVTLRCDPISGHDNLYWYRRVMGKEIKFLLHFVKESKQDESGMPNNRFLAERTGGTYSTLKVQPAELEDSGVYFCASSRGTGSLEQYFGPGTRLTVT.

The rearrangement links TRBV28 to TRBJ1-1, with D possibly matching TRBD1 (5 bases). The germline V gene has CDR1 MDHEN and CDR2 SYDVKM. The CDR3 is 13 amino acids. The ends were cut back, 2 bases at V and 6 bases at J, with 10 bases in the middle. CDR3: CASSLRGIAEAFF. The CDR3 region has the DNA TGTGCCAGCAGTTTAAGGGGCATAGCTGAAGCTTTCTTT.

The chain employs TRBV6-5 and TRBJ2-5; perhaps TRBD2 as D (5 bases). This CDR3 is 14 amino acids long. V lost 2 bases and J 5 bases, leaving 12 bases between the germline ends. Germline CDR1 is MNHEY and CDR2 is SVGAGI. For the CDR3, the DNA is TGTGCCAGCAGTTACGTCGCGGAGGAGGAGACCCAGTACTTC. Amino acids: CASSYVAEEETQYF.

This chain links TRBV5-1 with TRBJ2-7; 13 positions match TRBD2. J was trimmed by 3 bases and V by 4 bases; bases with no gene match: 4. Germline values: CDR1 SGHRS, CDR2 YFSETQ. This CDR3 is 15 amino acids long. CDR3 in DNA: TGCGCCAGCAGCGCCGGGACTAGCGGGATCTACGAGCAGTACTTC. It codes for CASSAGTSGIYEQYF.

The chain employs TRBV30 and TRBJ2-5; 10 nucleotides line up with TRBD2. Near its end, the DNA agrees better with TRBJ2-7, so the J call may be wrong. The V gene's germline CDR1 is GTSNPN and CDR2 SVGIG (reference sequence). The CDR3 is 15 residues long. The CDR3 DNA reads as TGTGCCTGGAGTGGTAGCGGGAGGACCTCCTACGAGCAGTACTTC. This gives the protein CAWSGSGRTSYEQYF.

The rearrangement joins TRBV29-1 to TRBJ2-7; 8 nucleotides align to TRBD1. Germline values: CDR1 SQVTM, CDR2 ANQGSEA. This CDR3 has 12 amino acids. The V and J ends lost 6 bases and 3 bases, in that order; junction bases with no gene match: 4. CDR3 protein: CSVRGPDYEQYF. The CDR3 DNA sequence: TGCAGCGTCAGGGGGCCTGACTACGAGCAGTACTTC.

CDR3 coding DNA: TGTGCCAGCAGGCTACAAGGGAGTGAGCAGTTCTTC. Protein sequence: CASRLQGSEQFF. The chain couples TRBV2 to TRBJ2-1, with D tentatively TRBD2 (5 bases). This CDR3 contains 12 residues. CDR1 SNHLY and CDR2 FYNNEI come from the germline V gene. Trimming took off 6 bases at V and 9 bases at J, with 12 bases between the two ends.